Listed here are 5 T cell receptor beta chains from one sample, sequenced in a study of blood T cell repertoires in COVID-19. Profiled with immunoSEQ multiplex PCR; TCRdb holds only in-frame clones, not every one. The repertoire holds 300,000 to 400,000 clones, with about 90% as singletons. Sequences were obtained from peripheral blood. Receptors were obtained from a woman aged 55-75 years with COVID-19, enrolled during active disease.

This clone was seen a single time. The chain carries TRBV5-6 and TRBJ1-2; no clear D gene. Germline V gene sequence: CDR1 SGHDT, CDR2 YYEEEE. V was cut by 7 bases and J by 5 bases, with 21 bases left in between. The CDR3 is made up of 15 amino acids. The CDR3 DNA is TGTGCCAGCTCCCCCCCGGGAGCCCGACAATATGGCTACACCTTC. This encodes CASSPPGARQYGYTF.

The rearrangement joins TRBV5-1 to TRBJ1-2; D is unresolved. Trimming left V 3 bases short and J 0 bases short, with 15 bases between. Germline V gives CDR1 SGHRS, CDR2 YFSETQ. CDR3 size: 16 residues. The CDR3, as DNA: TGCGCCAGCAGCTCAGGCGACCTCTCGGCTAACTATGGCTACACCTTC. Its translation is CASSSGDLSANYGYTF.

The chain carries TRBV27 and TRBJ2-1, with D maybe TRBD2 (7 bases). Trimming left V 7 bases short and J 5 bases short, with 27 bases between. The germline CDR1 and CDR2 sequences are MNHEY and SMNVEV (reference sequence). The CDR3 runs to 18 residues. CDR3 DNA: TGTGCCAGCACCCTAGGTGTGGGGGGGGGCCGATGGGACAATGAGCAGTTCTTC. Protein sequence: CASTLGVGGGRWDNEQFF.

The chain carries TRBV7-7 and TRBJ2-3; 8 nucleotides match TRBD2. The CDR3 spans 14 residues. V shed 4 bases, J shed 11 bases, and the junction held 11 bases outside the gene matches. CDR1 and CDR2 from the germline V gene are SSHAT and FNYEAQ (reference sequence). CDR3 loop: CASSSGGQFFEQYF. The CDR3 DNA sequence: TGTGCCAGCAGCTCGGGGGGGCAGTTCTTTGAGCAGTATTTT.

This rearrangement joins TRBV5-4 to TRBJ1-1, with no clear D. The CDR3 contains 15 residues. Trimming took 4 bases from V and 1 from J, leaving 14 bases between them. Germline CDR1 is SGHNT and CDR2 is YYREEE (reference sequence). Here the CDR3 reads CASSRYLSGNTEAFF. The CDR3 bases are TGTGCCAGCAGCAGATACCTCTCGGGGAACACTGAAGCTTTCTTT.